The rows below give T cell receptor beta chains drawn from one sample of a study of T cells in Graves' hyperthyroidism and ophthalmopathy. A single record per CDR3 protein comes from TCRdb applying MiXCR to the multiplex PCR reads. In the table there are 450,000 to 700,000 distinct CDR3 sequences, more than 45% of which are singletons. The specimen sequenced was peripheral blood or thyroid tissue (not recorded which). Receptors were obtained from an adult woman with Graves' disease, either hyperthyroidism or ophthalmopathy (not recorded which). Each CDR3 is given with its conserved first and last residue.

TRBJ1-1 | TRBV10-3 | CAISGDGTPEAFF
TRBJ1-1 | TRBV2 | CASSEREGTEAFF
TRBJ2-5 | TRBV28 | CASSFEIRLAGAQETQYF
TRBJ2-7 | TRBV6-1 | CASSRRDNSYEQYF
TRBJ1-5 | TRBV20-1 | CSAKAGYQPQHF
TRBJ2-6 | TRBV7-9 | CASSRQGRSSSGANVLTF
TRBJ2-5 | TRBV5-1 | CASSHPSGGEETKYF
TRBJ2-7 | TRBV7-2 | CASSPQPGYEQYF
TRBJ1-1 | TRBV28 | CASTARGFGTEAFF
TRBJ1-2 | TRBV20-1 | CNATGENYGYTF
TRBJ2-7 | TRBV5-1 | CASSLEILYEQYF
TRBJ1-6 | TRBV9 | CASSPEYFSYNSPLHF
TRBJ1-1 | TRBV19 | CASSWDRGSEAFF
TRBJ1-2 | TRBV29-1 | CSVDDREGDYGYTF
TRBJ2-7 | TRBV5-1 | CAGSSIRTGGAYEQCF
TRBJ1-5 | TRBV19 | CASSYGTGGQPQHF
TRBJ2-7 | TRBV11-1 | CASSFRTRWEQYF
TRBJ1-2 | TRBV5-4 | CASSFGGYDYTF
TRBJ1-5 | TRBV28 | CASSRRFSPQPQHF
TRBJ2-7 | TRBV7-8 | CASSSRTVSWAYEQYF
TRBJ2-6 | TRBV7-9 | CASSASGTVFNVLTF
TRBJ2-1 | TRBV20-1 | CSADTGSGRAVYEQFF
TRBJ1-2 | TRBV28 | CASTPPSAGDHGYTF
TRBJ1-2 | TRBV20-1 | CSARDRGSYGYTF
TRBJ1-2 | TRBV18 | CASSPVRSYGYTF
TRBJ2-5 | TRBV26 | CASRDGQYQETQYF
TRBJ1-2 | TRBV7-9 | CASSFYICSARGYGYTF
TRBJ1-4 | TRBV12-3/TRBV12-4 | CASREEAANEKLFF